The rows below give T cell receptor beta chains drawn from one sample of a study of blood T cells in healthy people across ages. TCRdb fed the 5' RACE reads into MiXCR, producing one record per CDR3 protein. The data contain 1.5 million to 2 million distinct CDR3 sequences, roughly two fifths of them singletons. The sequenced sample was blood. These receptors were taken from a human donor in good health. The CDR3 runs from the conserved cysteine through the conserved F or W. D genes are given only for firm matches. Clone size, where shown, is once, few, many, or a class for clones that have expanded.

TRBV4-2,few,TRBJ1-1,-,CASSQEAVRRDTEAFF,TGTGCCAGCAGCCAAGAGGCAGTAAGGCGAGACACTGAAGCTTTCTTT
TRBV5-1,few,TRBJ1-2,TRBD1,CASSTGQDFYGYTF,TGCGCCAGCAGCACGGGACAGGACTTCTATGGCTACACCTTC
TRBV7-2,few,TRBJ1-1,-,CASSSRTVTNTEAFF,TGTGCCAGCAGCTCCCGGACAGTTACGAACACTGAAGCTTTCTTT
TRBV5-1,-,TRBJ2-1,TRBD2,CASTIRRGGGDEQFF,TGCGCCAGCACGATTCGCCGGGGGGGAGGTGATGAGCAGTTCTTC
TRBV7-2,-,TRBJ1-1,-,CASSHYERTEAFF,TGTGCCAGCAGCCACTATGAGAGGACTGAAGCTTTCTTT
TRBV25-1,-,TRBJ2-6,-,CASTSGGEAGANVLTF,TGTGCCAGCACGTCTGGAGGTGAAGCTGGGGCCAACGTCCTGACTTTC
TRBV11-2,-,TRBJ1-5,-,CASSARPGRGEPQHF,TGTGCCAGCAGCGCCAGGCCGGGTAGAGGGGAACCCCAGCATTTT
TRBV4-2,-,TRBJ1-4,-,CASSQSAPPTEKLFF,TGTGCCAGCAGCCAATCGGCACCCCCCACGGAAAAACTGTTTTTT
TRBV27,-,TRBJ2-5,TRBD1,CASSFRGYGMETQYF,TGTGCCAGCAGTTTCAGGGGGTATGGGATGGAGACCCAGTACTTC
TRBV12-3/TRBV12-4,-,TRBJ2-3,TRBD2,CASTPGGWIRTDTQYF,TGTGCCAGCACCCCGGGGGGGTGGATTCGCACAGATACGCAGTATTTT
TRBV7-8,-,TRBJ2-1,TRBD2,CASSLTGTSIEQFF,TGTGCCAGCAGCTTAACTGGGACTAGCATTGAGCAGTTCTTC
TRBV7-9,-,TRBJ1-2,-,CASSTPRRGNQANYGYTF,TGTGCCAGCAGCACCCCCCGTCGGGGGAATCAAGCTAACTATGGCTACACCTTC
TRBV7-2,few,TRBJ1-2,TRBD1,CASSPEPGQTNYGYTF,TGTGCCAGCAGCCCCGAGCCGGGACAGACTAACTATGGCTACACCTTC
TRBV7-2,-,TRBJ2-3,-,CASSLKMGARTDTQYF,TGTGCCAGCAGCCTTAAGATGGGGGCACGCACAGATACGCAGTATTTT
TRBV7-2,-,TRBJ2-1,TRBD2,CASSLGTSRVNEQFF,TGTGCCAGCAGCTTAGGGACTAGCCGGGTCAATGAGCAGTTCTTC
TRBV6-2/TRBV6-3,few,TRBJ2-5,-,CASSYVVAETQYF,TGTGCCAGCAGTTACGTTGTTGCAGAGACCCAGTACTTC
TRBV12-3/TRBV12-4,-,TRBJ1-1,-,CASRFGQTTEAFF,TGTGCCAGCAGGTTCGGACAAACCACTGAAGCTTTCTTT
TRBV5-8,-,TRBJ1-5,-,CASSHDVREAHQPQHF,TGTGCCAGCAGCCACGATGTGAGGGAAGCGCATCAGCCCCAGCATTTT
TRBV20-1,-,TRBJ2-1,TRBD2,CSAHSFSGFYNEQFF,TGCAGTGCTCACTCTTTTAGCGGGTTCTACAATGAGCAGTTCTTC
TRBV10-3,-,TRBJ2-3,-,CAIGSGSPTDTQYF,TGTGCCATCGGGTCGGGCAGCCCTACAGATACGCAGTATTTT
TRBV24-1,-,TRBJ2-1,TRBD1,CATRGQYNEQFF,TGTGCCACCCGGGGACAGTACAATGAGCAGTTCTTC
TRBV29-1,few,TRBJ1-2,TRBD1,CSVEDRDRYGYTF,TGCAGCGTTGAAGACAGGGACAGATATGGCTACACCTTC
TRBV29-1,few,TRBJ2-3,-,CSGLADTQYF,TGCAGCGGTTTGGCAGATACGCAGTATTTT
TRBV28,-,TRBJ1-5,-,CASRDTDSHYNQPQHF,TGTGCCAGCAGAGACACGGACAGCCATTACAATCAGCCCCAGCATTTT
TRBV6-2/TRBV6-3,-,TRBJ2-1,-,CASSYWVGRGPYNEQFF,TGTGCCAGCAGTTATTGGGTTGGGCGGGGGCCCTACAATGAGCAGTTCTTC
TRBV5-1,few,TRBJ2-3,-,CASSLEGRGRTDTQYF,TGCGCCAGCAGCTTGGAGGGGCGGGGGCGCACAGATACGCAGTATTTT
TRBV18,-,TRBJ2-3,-,CASSPLGLESTDTQYF,TGTGCCAGCTCACCACTTGGACTTGAAAGCACAGATACGCAGTATTTT
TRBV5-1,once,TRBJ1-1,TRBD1,CASSPNRGLVTEAFF,TGCGCCAGCAGCCCAAACAGGGGGCTCGTCACTGAAGCTTTCTTT
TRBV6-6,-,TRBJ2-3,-,CASGRAGTTDTQYF,TGTGCCAGCGGCAGGGCGGGGACCACAGATACGCAGTATTTT
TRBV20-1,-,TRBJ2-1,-,CSATDDRGSYNEQFF,TGCAGTGCTACCGATGACAGAGGTTCCTACAATGAGCAGTTCTTC
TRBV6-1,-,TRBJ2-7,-,CASSQVPKLAGNYEQYF,TGTGCCAGCAGTCAAGTCCCAAAATTGGCAGGGAACTACGAGCAGTACTTC
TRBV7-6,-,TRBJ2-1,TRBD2,CASSLDSGGVDEQFF,TGTGCCAGCAGCTTAGATAGCGGGGGGGTGGATGAGCAGTTCTTC
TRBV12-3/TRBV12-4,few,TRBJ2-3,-,CASSPRRQDTQYF,TGTGCCAGCAGTCCCCGCCGGCAGGATACGCAGTATTTT
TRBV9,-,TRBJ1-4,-,CASSAWQGNEKLFF,TGTGCCAGCAGCGCATGGCAGGGTAATGAAAAACTGTTTTTT
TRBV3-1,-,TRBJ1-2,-,CASSQDLMGYTF,TGTGCCAGCAGCCAAGATCTGATGGGCTACACCTTC
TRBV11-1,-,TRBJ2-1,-,CASSSGIAGEIGEQFF,TGTGCCAGCAGCTCAGGTATAGCAGGGGAAATCGGTGAGCAGTTCTTC
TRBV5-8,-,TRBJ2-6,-,CASSPLRAHSGANVLTF,TGTGCCAGCAGCCCCCTCAGAGCACACTCTGGGGCCAACGTCCTGACTTTC
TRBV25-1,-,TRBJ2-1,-,CASSEPTGHSYNEQFF,TGTGCCAGCAGTGAGCCGACAGGTCATTCCTACAATGAGCAGTTCTTC
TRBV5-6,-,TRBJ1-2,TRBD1,CASSPQSGTDHYGYTF,TGTGCCAGCAGCCCCCAATCCGGGACAGACCACTATGGCTACACCTTC
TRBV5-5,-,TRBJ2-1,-,CASSLMGPQQFF,TGTGCCAGCAGCTTGATGGGGCCCCAGCAGTTCTTC
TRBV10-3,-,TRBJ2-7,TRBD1,CAISESLRQGDGSYEQYF,TGTGCCATCAGTGAGTCCCTACGACAGGGAGATGGATCCTACGAGCAGTACTTC
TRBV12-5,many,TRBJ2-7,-,CASGNSYEQYF,TGTGCCAGTGGGAATTCCTACGAGCAGTACTTC
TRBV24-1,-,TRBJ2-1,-,CATSDLNRSTYNEQFF,TGTGCCACCAGTGATTTGAACAGGAGTACCTACAATGAGCAGTTCTTC
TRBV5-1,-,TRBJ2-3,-,CASSDPQGGDTQYF,TGCGCCAGCAGCGATCCACAGGGAGGAGATACGCAGTATTTT
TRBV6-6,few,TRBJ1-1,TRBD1,CAATGDRTEAFF,TGTGCCGCTACTGGGGACAGGACTGAAGCTTTCTTT
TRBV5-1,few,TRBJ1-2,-,CASSQNVQNYGYTF,TGCGCCAGCAGCCAGAATGTACAGAACTATGGCTACACCTTC
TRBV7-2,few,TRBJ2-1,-,CASRLGRVSSYNEQFF,TGTGCCAGCAGACTAGGACGGGTGAGCTCCTACAATGAGCAGTTCTTC
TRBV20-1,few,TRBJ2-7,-,CSAISNKRGYEQYF,TGCAGTGCTATATCAAACAAAAGAGGCTACGAGCAGTACTTC
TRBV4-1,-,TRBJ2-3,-,CASSQRENTDTQYF,TGCGCCAGCAGCCAACGGGAAAACACAGATACGCAGTATTTT